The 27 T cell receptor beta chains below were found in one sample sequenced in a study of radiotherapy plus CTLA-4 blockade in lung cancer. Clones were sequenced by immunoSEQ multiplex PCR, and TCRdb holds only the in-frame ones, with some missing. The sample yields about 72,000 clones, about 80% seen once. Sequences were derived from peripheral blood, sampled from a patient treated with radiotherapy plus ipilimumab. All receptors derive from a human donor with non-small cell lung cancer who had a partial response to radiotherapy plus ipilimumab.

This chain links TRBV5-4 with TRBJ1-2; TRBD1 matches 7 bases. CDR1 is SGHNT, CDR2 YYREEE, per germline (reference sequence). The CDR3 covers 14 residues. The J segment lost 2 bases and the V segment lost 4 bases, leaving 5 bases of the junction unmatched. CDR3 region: CASSGQTGNYGYTF. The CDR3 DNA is TGTGCCAGCAGCGGACAGACAGGGAACTATGGCTACACCTTC.

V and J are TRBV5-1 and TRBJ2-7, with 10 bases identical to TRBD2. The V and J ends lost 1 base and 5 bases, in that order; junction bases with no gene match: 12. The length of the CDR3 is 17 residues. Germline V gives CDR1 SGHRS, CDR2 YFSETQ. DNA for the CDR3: TGCGCCAGCAGCTTGTCTAGCGGGAGTAACATGGGTCACGAGCAGTACTTC. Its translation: CASSLSSGSNMGHEQYF.

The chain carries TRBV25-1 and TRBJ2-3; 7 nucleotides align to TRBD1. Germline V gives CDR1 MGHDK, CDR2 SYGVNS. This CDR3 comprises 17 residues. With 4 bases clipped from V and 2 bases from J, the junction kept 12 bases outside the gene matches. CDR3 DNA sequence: TGTGCCAGCAGTGGCGAGTTTAGTGGGACAGTCACAGATACGCAGTATTTT. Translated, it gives CASSGEFSGTVTDTQYF.

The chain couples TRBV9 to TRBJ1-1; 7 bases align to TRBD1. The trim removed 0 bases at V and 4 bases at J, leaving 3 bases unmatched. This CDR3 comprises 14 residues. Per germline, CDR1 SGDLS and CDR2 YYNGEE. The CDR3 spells CASSVEQGSTEAFF. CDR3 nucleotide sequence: TGTGCCAGCAGCGTAGAACAGGGGTCCACTGAAGCTTTCTTT.

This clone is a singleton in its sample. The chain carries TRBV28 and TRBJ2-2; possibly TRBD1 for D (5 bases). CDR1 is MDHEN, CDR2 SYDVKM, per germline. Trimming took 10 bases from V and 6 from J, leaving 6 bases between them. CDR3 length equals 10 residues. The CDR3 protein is CAIGAGELFF. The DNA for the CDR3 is TGTGCCATAGGGGCCGGGGAGCTGTTTTTT.

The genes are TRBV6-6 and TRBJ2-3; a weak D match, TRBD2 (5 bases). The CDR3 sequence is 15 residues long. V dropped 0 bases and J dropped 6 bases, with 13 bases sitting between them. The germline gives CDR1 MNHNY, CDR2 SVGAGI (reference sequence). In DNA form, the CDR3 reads TGTGCCAGCAGTTACTCGAGGGTATCAAGGGATACGCAGTATTTT. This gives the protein CASSYSRVSRDTQYF.

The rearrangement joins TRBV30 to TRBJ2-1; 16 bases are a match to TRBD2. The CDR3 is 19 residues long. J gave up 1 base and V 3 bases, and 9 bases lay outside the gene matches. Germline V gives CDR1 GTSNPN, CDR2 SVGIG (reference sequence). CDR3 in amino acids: CAWSAGGLAGGQSYNEQFF. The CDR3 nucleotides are TGTGCCTGGAGCGCTGGGGGACTAGCGGGAGGGCAGTCCTACAATGAGCAGTTCTTC.

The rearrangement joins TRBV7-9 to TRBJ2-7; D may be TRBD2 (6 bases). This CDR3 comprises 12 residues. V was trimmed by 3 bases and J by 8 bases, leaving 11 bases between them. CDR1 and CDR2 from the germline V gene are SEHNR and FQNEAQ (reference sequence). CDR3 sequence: CASSLEGSKQYF. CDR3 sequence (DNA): TGTGCCAGCAGCTTGGAGGGTAGCAAGCAGTACTTC.

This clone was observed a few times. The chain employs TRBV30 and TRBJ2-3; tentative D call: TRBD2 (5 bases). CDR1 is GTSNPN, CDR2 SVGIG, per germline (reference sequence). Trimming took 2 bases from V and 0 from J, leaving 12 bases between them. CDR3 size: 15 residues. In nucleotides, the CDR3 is TGTGCCTGGAGTCTCCAGCGGACTAGCACAGATACGCAGTATTTT. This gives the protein CAWSLQRTSTDTQYF. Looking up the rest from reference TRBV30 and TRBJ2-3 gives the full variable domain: SQTIHQWPATLVQPVGSPLSLECTVEGTSNPNLYWYRQAAGRGLQLLFYSVGIGQISSEVPQNLSASRPQDRQFILSSKKLLLSDSGFYLCAWSLQRTSTDTQYFGPGTRLTVL.

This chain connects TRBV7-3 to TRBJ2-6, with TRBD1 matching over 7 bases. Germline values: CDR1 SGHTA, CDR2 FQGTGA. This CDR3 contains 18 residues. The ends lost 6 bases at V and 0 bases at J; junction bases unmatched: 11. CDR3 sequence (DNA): TGTGCCAGCAGTTCCGGGACAGCCGTAACCTCTGGGGCCAACGTCCTGACTTTC. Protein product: CASSSGTAVTSGANVLTF.

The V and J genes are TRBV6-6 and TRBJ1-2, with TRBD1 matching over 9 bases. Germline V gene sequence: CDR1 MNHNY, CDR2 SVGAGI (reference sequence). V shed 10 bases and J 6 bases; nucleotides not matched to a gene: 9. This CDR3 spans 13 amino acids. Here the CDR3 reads CATYTGTGNGYTF. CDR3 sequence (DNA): TGTGCCACCTATACCGGGACAGGGAATGGCTACACCTTC.

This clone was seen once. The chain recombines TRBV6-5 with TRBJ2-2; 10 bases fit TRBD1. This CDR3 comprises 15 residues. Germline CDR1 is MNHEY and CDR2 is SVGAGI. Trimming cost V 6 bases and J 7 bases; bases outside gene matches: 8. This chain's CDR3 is CASSQTGGADGELFF. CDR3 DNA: TGTGCCAGCAGCCAGACAGGGGGCGCGGACGGGGAGCTGTTTTTT.

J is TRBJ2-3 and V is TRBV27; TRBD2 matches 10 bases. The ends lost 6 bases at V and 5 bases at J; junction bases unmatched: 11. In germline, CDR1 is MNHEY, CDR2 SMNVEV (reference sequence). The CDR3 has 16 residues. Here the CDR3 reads CASRTQREGQRDTQYF. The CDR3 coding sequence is TGTGCCAGCAGGACTCAGCGGGAGGGCCAGAGAGATACGCAGTATTTT.

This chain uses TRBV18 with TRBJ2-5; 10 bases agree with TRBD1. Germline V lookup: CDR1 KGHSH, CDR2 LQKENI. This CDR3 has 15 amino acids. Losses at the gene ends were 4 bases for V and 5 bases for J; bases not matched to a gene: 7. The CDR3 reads CASSLSTGGEETQYF. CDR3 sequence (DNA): TGTGCCAGCTCACTCTCGACAGGGGGCGAGGAGACCCAGTACTTC.

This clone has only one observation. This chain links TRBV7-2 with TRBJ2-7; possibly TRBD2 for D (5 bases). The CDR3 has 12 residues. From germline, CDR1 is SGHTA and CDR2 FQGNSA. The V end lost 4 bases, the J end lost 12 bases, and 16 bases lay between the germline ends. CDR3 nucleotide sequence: TGTGCCAGCAGCTACCCCGGGCGAGAGGGGTACTTC. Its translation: CASSYPGREGYF.

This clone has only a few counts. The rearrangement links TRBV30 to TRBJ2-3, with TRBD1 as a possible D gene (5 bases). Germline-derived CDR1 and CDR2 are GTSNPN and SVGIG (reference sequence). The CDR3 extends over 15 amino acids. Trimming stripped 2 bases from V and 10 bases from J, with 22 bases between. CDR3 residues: CAWSSIWAQGRAQYF. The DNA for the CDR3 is TGTGCCTGGAGTTCCATTTGGGCTCAGGGAAGGGCGCAGTATTTT. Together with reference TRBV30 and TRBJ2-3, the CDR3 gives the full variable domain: SQTIHQWPATLVQPVGSPLSLECTVEGTSNPNLYWYRQAAGRGLQLLFYSVGIGQISSEVPQNLSASRPQDRQFILSSKKLLLSDSGFYLCAWSSIWAQGRAQYFGPGTRLTVL.

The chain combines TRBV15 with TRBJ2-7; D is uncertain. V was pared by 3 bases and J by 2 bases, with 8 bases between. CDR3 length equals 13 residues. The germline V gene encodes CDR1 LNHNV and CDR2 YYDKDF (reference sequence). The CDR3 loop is CATSSSGTYEQYF. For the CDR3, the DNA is TGTGCCACCAGCAGCTCGGGTACCTACGAGCAGTACTTC.

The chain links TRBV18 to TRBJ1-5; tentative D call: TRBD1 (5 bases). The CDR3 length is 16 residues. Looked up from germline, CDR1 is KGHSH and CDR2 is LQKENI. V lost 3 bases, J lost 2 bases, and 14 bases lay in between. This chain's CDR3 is CASSPPGQGGNQPQHF. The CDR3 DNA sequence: TGTGCCAGCTCACCGCCCGGGCAGGGTGGCAATCAGCCCCAGCATTTT.

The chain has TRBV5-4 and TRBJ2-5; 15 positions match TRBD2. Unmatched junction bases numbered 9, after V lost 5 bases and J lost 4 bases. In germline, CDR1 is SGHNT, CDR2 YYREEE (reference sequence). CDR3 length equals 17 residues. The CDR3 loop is CASSTGLAGGSRETQYF. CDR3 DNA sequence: TGTGCCAGCAGTACTGGACTAGCGGGAGGGAGTAGAGAGACCCAGTACTTC.

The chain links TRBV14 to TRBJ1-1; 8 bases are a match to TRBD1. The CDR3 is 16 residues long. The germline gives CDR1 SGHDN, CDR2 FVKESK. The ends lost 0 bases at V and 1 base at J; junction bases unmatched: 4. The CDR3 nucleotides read TGTGCCAGCAGCCAAGACCAGGGGGCATGGAACACTGAAGCTTTCTTT. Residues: CASSQDQGAWNTEAFF.

The CDR3 is CASSPSLGGREAFF. The CDR3 DNA sequence: TGTGCCAGCAGTCCTTCCCTTGGGGGGAGAGAAGCTTTCTTT. The rearrangement links TRBV28 to TRBJ1-1; D possibly corresponds to TRBD1 (5 bases). The ends were cut back, 5 bases at V and 8 bases at J, with 18 bases in the middle. Germline values: CDR1 MDHEN, CDR2 SYDVKM. CDR3 size: 14 residues.

The CDR3 bases are TGCGCCAGCAGCTTGGTAGGCAGGGAAGCTGCTGAAGCTTTCTTT. The encoded protein is CASSLVGREAAEAFF. The V gene is TRBV5-1, the J gene TRBJ1-1; weak D call: TRBD1 (5 bases). This CDR3 is built from 15 residues. Between the trimmed V and J ends, which lost 0 bases and 6 bases, there was a span of 15 bases. The germline gives CDR1 SGHRS, CDR2 YFSETQ.

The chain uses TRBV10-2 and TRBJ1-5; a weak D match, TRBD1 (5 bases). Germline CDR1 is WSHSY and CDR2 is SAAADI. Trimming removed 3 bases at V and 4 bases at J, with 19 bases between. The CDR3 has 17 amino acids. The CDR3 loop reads CASSEALGGVRNQPQHF. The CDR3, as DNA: TGCGCCAGCAGTGAAGCCCTAGGAGGGGTGAGGAATCAGCCCCAGCATTTT.

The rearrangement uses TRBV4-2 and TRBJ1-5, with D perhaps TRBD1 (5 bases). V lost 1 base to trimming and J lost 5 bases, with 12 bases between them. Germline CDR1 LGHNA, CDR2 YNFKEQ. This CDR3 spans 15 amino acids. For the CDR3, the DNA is TGTGCCAGCAGCCAAGTCTCAGGGAACGATCAGCCCCAGCATTTT. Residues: CASSQVSGNDQPQHF.

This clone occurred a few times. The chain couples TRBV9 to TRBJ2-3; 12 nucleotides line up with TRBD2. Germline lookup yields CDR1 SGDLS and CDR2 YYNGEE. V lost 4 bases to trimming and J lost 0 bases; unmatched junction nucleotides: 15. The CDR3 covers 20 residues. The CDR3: CASSSGLAGSQSWSTDTQYF. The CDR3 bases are TGTGCCAGCAGCTCTGGACTAGCGGGATCCCAATCCTGGAGCACAGATACGCAGTATTTT.

CDR3 DNA sequence: TGCAGCGTTGAAGACCCCGGCTATGGCTACACCTTC. This gives the protein CSVEDPGYGYTF. The gene calls are TRBV29-1 and TRBJ1-2; D is ambiguous. CDR1 is SQVTM, CDR2 ANQGSEA, per germline. Deletions cut 0 bases from V and 4 bases from J, with 6 bases between. The CDR3 loop spans 12 amino acids.

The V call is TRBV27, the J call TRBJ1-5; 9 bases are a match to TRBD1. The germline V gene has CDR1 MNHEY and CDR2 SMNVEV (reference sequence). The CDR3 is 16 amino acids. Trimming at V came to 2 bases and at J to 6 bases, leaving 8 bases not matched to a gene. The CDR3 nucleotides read TGTGCCAGCAGTTTACTTCCGGGACAGGGAATTCAGCCCCAGCATTTT. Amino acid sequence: CASSLLPGQGIQPQHF.